This T cell receptor beta chain emerged from a study of T cell responses to AZD1222 COVID-19 vaccine. TCRdb's table, derived via immunoSEQ multiplex PCR, lists solely in-frame clones and lacks some. The sample has about 120,000 clones; around 89% are singletons. The sample consisted of peripheral blood, taken 28 days after the second AZD1222 dose. This receptor was identified in an adult who received the AZD1222 COVID-19 vaccine.

DNA for the CDR3: TGTGCCAGTAGTTCGGGACAGGGAGGACAGCCCCAGCATTTT. It translates to CASSSGQGGQPQHF. V usage is TRBV19 and J usage is TRBJ1-5, with TRBD1 identical over 9 bases. The germline V gene encodes CDR1 LNHDA and CDR2 SQIVND (reference sequence). The CDR3 is made up of 14 amino acids. Losses at the gene ends were 5 bases for V and 7 bases for J; bases not matched to a gene: 6.